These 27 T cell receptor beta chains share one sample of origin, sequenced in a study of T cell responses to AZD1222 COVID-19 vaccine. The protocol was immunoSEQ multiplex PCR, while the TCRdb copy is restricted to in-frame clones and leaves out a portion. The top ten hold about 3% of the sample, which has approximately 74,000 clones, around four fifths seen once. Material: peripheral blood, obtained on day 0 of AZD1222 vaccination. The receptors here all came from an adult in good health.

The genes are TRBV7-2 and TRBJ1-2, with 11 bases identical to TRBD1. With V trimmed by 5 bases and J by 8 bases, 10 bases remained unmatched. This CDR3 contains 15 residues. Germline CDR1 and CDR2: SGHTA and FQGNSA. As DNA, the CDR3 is TGTGCCAGCAGCACAAACGGACAGGGGGCGGGAGGCTACACCTTC. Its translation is CASSTNGQGAGGYTF.

CDR3 nucleotide sequence: TGCGCCAGCAGATCCTGGACAGCGGAAACTGAAGCTTTCTTT. It translates to CASRSWTAETEAFF. This chain joins TRBV5-1 and TRBJ1-1, with D possibly being TRBD1 (6 bases). Germline V CDR1 and CDR2: SGHRS, YFSETQ. V lost 5 bases, J lost 5 bases, and 16 bases lay in between. The CDR3 totals 14 residues.

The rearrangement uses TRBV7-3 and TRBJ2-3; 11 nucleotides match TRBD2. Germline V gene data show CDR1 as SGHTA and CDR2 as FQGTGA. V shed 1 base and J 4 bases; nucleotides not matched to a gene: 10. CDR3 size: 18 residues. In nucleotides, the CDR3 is TGTGCCAGCAGCTTAATGGGTAGCGGGGGGGCCAGGGCAGATACGCAGTATTTT. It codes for CASSLMGSGGARADTQYF.

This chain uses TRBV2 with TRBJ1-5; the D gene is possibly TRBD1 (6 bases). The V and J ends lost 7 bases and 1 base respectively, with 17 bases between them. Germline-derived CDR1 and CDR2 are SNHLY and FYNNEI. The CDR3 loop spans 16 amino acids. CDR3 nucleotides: TGTGCCAGCAACCGAGAGGGGGGAGAAAGCAATCAGCCCCAGCATTTT. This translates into CASNREGGESNQPQHF.

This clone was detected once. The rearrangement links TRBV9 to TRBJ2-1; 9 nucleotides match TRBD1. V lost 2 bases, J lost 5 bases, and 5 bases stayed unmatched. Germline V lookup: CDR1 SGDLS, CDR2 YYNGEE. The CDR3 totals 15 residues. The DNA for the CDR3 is TGTGCCAGCAGCGTGGGACAGGGAACCCACAATGAGCAGTTCTTC. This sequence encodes CASSVGQGTHNEQFF. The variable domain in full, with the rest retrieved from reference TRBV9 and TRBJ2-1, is DSGVTQTPKHLITATGQRVTLRCSPRSGDLSVYWYQQSLDQGLQFLIQYYNGEERAKGNILERFSAQQFPDLHSELNLSSLELGDSALYFCASSVGQGTHNEQFFGPGTRLTVL.

Here the CDR3 reads CASAKGLATQFF. CDR3 coding DNA: TGTGCTAGTGCCAAAGGACTAGCCACACAGTTCTTC. The rearrangement links TRBV12-5 to TRBJ2-1, with 8 bases aligning to TRBD2. V lost 7 bases and J lost 13; bases outside the gene matches: 9. The CDR3 contains 12 residues. In germline, CDR1 is LGHNT, CDR2 FRNRAP.

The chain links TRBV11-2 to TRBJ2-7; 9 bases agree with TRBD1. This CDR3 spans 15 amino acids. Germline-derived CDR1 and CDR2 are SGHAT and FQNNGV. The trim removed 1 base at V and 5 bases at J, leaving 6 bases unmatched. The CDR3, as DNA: TGTGCCAGCAGCTTAGTGGCGGGGACAGGGAACGAGCAGTACTTC. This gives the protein CASSLVAGTGNEQYF.

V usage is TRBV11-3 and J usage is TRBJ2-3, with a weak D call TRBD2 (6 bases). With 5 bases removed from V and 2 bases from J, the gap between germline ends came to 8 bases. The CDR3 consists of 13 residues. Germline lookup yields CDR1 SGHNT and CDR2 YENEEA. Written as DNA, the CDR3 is TGTGCCAGCAGCGCGGACTACACAGATACGCAGTATTTT. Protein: CASSADYTDTQYF.

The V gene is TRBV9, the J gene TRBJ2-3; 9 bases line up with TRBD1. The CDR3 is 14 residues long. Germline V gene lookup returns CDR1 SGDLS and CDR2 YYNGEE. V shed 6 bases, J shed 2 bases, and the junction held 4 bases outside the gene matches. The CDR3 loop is CASTRDRDTDTQYF. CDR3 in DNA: TGTGCCAGCACCAGGGACAGGGACACAGATACGCAGTATTTT.

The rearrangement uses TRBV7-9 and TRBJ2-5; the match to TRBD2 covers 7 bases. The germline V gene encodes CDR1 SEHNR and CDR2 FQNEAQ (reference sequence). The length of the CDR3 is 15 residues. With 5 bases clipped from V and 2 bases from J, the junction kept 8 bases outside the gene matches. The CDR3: CASSGRLADQETQYF. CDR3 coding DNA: TGTGCCAGCAGCGGGAGGCTAGCGGATCAAGAGACCCAGTACTTC. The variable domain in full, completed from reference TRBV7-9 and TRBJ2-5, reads DTGVSQNPRHKITKRGQNVTFRCDPISEHNRLYWYRQTLGQGPEFLTYFQNEAQLEKSRLLSDRFSAERPKGSFSTLEIQRTEQGDSAMYLCASSGRLADQETQYFGPGTRLLVL.

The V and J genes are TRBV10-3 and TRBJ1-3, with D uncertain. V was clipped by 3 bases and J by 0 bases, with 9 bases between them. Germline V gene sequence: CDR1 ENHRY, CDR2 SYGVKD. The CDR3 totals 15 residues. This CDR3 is CAISDAGNSGNTIYF. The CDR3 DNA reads TGTGCCATCAGTGATGCGGGGAACTCTGGAAACACCATATATTTT.

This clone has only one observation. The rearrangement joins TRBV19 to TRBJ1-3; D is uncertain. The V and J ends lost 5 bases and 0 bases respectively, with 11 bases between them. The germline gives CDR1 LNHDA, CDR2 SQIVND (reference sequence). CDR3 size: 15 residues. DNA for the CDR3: TGTGCCAGTAGTTTCCTTAGAGCCTCTGGAAACACCATATATTTT. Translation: CASSFLRASGNTIYF.

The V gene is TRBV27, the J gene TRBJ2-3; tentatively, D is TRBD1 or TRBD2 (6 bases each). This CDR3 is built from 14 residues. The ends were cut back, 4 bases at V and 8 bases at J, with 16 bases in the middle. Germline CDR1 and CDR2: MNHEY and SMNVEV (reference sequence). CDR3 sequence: CASSSGGQGGTQYF. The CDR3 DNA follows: TGTGCCAGCAGTTCTGGGGGGCAAGGCGGTACGCAGTATTTT.

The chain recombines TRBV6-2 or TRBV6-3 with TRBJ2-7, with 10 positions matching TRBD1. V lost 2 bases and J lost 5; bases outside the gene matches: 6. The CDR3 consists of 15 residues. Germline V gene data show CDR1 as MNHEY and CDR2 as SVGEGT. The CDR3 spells CASSYGGTGADEQYF. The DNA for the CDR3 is TGTGCCAGCAGTTACGGGGGGACAGGGGCCGACGAGCAGTACTTC.

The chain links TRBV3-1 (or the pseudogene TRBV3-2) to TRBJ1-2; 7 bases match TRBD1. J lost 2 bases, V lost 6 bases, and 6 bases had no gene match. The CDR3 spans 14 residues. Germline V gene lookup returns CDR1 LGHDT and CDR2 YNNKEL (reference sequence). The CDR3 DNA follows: TGTGCCAGCAGTCAGTCAGGGGGGAACTATGGCTACACCTTC. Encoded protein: CASSQSGGNYGYTF.

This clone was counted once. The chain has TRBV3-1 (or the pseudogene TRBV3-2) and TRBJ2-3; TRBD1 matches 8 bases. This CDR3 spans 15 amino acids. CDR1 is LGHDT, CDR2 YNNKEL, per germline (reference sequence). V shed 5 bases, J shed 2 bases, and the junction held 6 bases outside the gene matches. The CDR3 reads CASSRRQGNTDTQYF. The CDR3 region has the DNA TGTGCCAGCAGCAGACGACAGGGGAACACAGATACGCAGTATTTT.

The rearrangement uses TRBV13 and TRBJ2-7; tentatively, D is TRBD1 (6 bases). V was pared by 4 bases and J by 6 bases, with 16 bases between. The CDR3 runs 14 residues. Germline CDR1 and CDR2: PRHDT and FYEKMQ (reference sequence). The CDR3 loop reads CASSSGTWGTEQYF. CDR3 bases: TGTGCCAGCAGCTCCGGGACATGGGGAACCGAGCAGTACTTC.

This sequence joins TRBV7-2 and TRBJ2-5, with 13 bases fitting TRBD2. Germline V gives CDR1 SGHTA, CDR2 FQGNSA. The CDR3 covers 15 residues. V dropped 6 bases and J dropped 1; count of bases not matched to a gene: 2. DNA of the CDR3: TGTGCCAGCAGGGGGACTAGCGGGGTCCAAGAGACCCAGTACTTC. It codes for CASRGTSGVQETQYF.

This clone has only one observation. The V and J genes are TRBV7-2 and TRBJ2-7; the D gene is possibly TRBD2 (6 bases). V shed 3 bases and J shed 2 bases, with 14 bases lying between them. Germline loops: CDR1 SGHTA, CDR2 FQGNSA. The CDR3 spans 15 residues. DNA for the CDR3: TGTGCCAGCAGCTTTACGCCGGGAGCCACCTACGAGCAGTACTTC. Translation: CASSFTPGATYEQYF.

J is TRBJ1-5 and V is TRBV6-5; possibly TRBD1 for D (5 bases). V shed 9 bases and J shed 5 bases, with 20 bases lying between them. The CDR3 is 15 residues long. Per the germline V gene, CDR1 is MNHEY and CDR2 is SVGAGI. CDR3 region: CASRYHFRGDQPQHF. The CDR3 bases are TGTGCCAGTAGATACCACTTCCGGGGGGATCAGCCCCAGCATTTT.

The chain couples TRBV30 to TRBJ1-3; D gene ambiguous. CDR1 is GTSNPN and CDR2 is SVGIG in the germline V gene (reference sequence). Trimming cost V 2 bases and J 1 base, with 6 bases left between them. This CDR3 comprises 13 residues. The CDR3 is CAWSLGSGNTIYF. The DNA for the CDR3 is TGTGCCTGGAGTCTGGGTTCTGGAAACACCATATATTTT. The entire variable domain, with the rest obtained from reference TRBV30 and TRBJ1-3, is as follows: SQTIHQWPATLVQPVGSPLSLECTVEGTSNPNLYWYRQAAGRGLQLLFYSVGIGQISSEVPQNLSASRPQDRQFILSSKKLLLSDSGFYLCAWSLGSGNTIYFGEGSWLTVV.

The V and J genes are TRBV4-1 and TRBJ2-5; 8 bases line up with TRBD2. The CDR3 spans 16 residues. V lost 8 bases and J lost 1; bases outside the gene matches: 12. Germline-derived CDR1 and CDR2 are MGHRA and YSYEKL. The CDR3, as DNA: TGCGCCAGCGGGGATGGGCCTAGCGGGCGCCAAGAGACCCAGTACTTC. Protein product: CASGDGPSGRQETQYF.

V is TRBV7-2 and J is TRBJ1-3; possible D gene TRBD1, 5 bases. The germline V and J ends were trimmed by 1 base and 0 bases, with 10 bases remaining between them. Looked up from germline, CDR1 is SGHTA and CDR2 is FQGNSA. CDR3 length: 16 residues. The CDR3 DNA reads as TGTGCCAGCAGCTTAGAGGGGCAGGCCTCTGGAAACACCATATATTTT. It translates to CASSLEGQASGNTIYF. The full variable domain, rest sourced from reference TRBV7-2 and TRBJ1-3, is GAGVSQSPSNKVTEKGKDVELRCDPISGHTALYWYRQSLGQGLEFLIYFQGNSAPDKSGLPSDRFSAERTGGSVSTLTIQRTQQEDSAVYLCASSLEGQASGNTIYFGEGSWLTVV.

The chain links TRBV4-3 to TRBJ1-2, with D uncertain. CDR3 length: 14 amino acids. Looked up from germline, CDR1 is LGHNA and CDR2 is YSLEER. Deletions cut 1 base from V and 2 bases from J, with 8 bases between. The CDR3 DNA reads TGCGCCAGCAGCCAAGCTGGCACCAACTATGGCTACACCTTC. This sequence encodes CASSQAGTNYGYTF.

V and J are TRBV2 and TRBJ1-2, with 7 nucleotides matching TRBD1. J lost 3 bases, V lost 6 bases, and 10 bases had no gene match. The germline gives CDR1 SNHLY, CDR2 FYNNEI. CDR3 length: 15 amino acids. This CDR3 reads CASRNEAGTDYGYTF. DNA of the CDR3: TGTGCCAGCAGGAATGAAGCCGGGACAGACTATGGCTACACCTTC.

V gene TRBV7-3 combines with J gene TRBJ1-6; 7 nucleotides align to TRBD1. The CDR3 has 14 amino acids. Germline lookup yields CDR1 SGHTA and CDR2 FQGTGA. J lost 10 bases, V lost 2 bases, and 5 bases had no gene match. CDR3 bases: TGTGCCAGCAGCTTAGGGCAGGGGGTCTCACCCCTCCACTTT. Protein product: CASSLGQGVSPLHF.

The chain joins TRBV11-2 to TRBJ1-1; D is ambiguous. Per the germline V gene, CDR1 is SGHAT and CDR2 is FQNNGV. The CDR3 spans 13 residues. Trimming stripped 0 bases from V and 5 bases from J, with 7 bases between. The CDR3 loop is CASSLERETEAFF. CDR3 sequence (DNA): TGTGCCAGCAGCTTAGAGAGGGAGACTGAAGCTTTCTTT.